The 17 T cell receptor beta chains given below trace back to one sample, sequenced in a study of memory CD4+ T cells and cytomegalovirus serostatus. The table came from immunoSEQ multiplex PCR; TCRdb's copy has only in-frame clones and leaves some out. Of roughly 40,000 clones in the sample, around 84% are singletons; the top ten hold less than 0.85%. The sort gate was single viable CD3+CD4+CD8-CD45RO+ cells for memory CD4+ T cells. The specimen was memory CD4+ T cells from blood. Receptors originate from an adult in good health and CMV-seronegative.

In its sample, this clone is medium-sized (0.01 to 0.1%). This chain connects TRBV6-6 to TRBJ2-1; D is ambiguous. CDR1 is MNHNY and CDR2 is SVGAGI in the germline V gene (reference sequence). V shed 7 bases and J shed 0 bases, with 10 bases lying between them. The CDR3 loop spans 14 amino acids. The CDR3 sequence: CASTATSSYNEQFF. As DNA, the CDR3 is TGTGCCAGCACCGCCACAAGCTCCTACAATGAGCAGTTCTTC.

The V and J genes are TRBV6-5 and TRBJ1-2; TRBD1 agrees at 7 bases. The V gene end was trimmed by 5 bases and the J gene end by 4 bases; junction bases not matched to a gene: 7. This CDR3 is 14 amino acids long. Germline assignment: CDR1 MNHEY and CDR2 SVGAGI. The CDR3 DNA reads as TGTGCCAGCAGTCTCAGGGGGGACTCCTATGGCTACACCTTC. Translated: CASSLRGDSYGYTF.

The rearrangement links TRBV7-9 to TRBJ1-1; 9 nucleotides agree with TRBD1. V lost 3 bases, J lost 5 bases, and 7 bases stayed unmatched. The CDR3 contains 15 residues. CDR1 and CDR2 from the germline V gene are SEHNR and FQNEAQ (reference sequence). For the CDR3, the DNA is TGTGCCAGCAGCTTCCAAGCGACAGGGGGAACTGAAGCTTTCTTT. Residues: CASSFQATGGTEAFF.

The V gene is TRBV6-5, the J gene TRBJ1-6; D ambiguous. CDR3 length: 12 residues. The V gene's germline CDR1 is MNHEY and CDR2 SVGAGI. V was pared by 2 bases and J by 7 bases, with 3 bases between. The CDR3 DNA is TGTGCCAGCAGTTACAGGAATTCACCCCTCCACTTT. Residues: CASSYRNSPLHF.

This clone was found once. This rearrangement joins TRBV7-2 to TRBJ1-1, with a weak D call TRBD1 (5 bases). The CDR3 contains 13 residues. The germline gives CDR1 SGHTA, CDR2 FQGNSA. V dropped 7 bases and J dropped 1 base, with 10 bases sitting between them. This chain's CDR3 is CASTQRGNTEAFF. CDR3 in DNA: TGTGCCAGCACCCAGAGGGGGAACACTGAAGCTTTCTTT. The variable domain in full, with the rest retrieved from reference TRBV7-2 and TRBJ1-1, is GAGVSQSPSNKVTEKGKDVELRCDPISGHTALYWYRQSLGQGLEFLIYFQGNSAPDKSGLPSDRFSAERTGGSVSTLTIQRTQQEDSAVYLCASTQRGNTEAFFGQGTRLTVV.

V is TRBV5-6 and J is TRBJ2-5; 8 nucleotides agree with TRBD2. CDR3 length equals 15 residues. CDR1 and CDR2 from the germline V gene are SGHDT and YYEEEE. The ends lost 5 bases at V and 2 bases at J; junction bases unmatched: 8. The CDR3 loop reads CASRSLTSEQETQYF. In DNA, the CDR3 is TGTGCCAGCAGATCCCTGACTAGCGAGCAAGAGACCCAGTACTTC.

J is TRBJ1-5 and V is TRBV5-6, with a tentative D call TRBD1 (6 bases). Germline-derived CDR1 and CDR2 are SGHDT and YYEEEE. This CDR3 is 14 amino acids long. V was shortened by 5 bases and J by 1 base, with 10 bases between the two germline ends. The DNA of the CDR3 is TGTGCCAGCAGGGGGAGGGGGAGCAATCAGCCCCAGCATTTT. This codes for CASRGRGSNQPQHF.

This clone is termed medium-sized (0.01 to 0.1%). The chain couples TRBV6-6 to TRBJ1-5; D unclear. This CDR3 has 11 amino acids. Trimming removed 4 bases at V and 8 bases at J, with 6 bases between. Germline values: CDR1 MNHNY, CDR2 SVGAGI (reference sequence). DNA of the CDR3: TGTGCCAGCAGTTCCGAGGAGCCCCAGCATTTT. Translating gives CASSSEEPQHF.

This chain connects TRBV19 to TRBJ2-2, with 8 nucleotides matching TRBD1. V gave up 2 bases and J gave up 0 bases; unmatched junction bases: 8. Germline CDR1 is LNHDA and CDR2 is SQIVND (reference sequence). CDR3 length: 18 amino acids. This CDR3 is CASSIQGTGNANTGELFF. DNA for the CDR3: TGTGCCAGTAGTATACAGGGGACAGGAAATGCGAACACCGGGGAGCTGTTTTTT.

The chain joins TRBV6-4 to TRBJ2-1; TRBD1 agrees at 8 bases. In germline, CDR1 is MRHNA, CDR2 SNTAGT. The CDR3 contains 12 residues. With 10 bases clipped from V and 6 bases from J, the junction kept 5 bases outside the gene matches. The CDR3 region is CAIYTGGNEQFF. The DNA for the CDR3 is TGTGCCATTTACACAGGGGGCAATGAGCAGTTCTTC.

The chain carries TRBV6-6 and TRBJ1-2, with TRBD1 as a possible D gene (5 bases). The length of the CDR3 is 12 residues. CDR1 is MNHNY, CDR2 SVGAGI, per germline (reference sequence). Trimming shortened V by 2 bases and J by 5 bases, and 6 bases separated the two germline ends. The CDR3 sequence: CASSYDRYGYTF. CDR3 coding DNA: TGTGCCAGCAGTTACGACAGATATGGCTACACCTTC.

The chain couples TRBV27 to TRBJ2-7; tentative D call: TRBD2 (6 bases). CDR3 size: 14 residues. CDR1 MNHEY and CDR2 SMNVEV come from the germline V gene (reference sequence). V shed 1 base and J shed 3 bases, with 10 bases lying between them. CDR3 DNA sequence: TGTGCCAGCAGTTTATACGTCGGGGGCTACGAGCAGTACTTC. It specifies CASSLYVGGYEQYF.

This rearrangement joins TRBV6-6 to TRBJ1-6; no clear D. The CDR3 spans 11 residues. Per the germline V gene, CDR1 is MNHNY and CDR2 is SVGAGI (reference sequence). The V and J ends lost 2 bases and 11 bases respectively, with 4 bases between them. This CDR3 is CASSYEPPLHF. The CDR3 nucleotides read TGTGCCAGCAGTTACGAACCACCCCTCCACTTT.

The CDR3 loop reads CASGLSGDSGNTIYF. CDR3 DNA sequence: TGTGCTAGTGGTTTGTCAGGAGACTCTGGAAACACCATATATTTT. V and J are TRBV12-5 and TRBJ1-3; no clear D gene. Germline V gene sequence: CDR1 LGHNT, CDR2 FRNRAP. The CDR3 consists of 15 residues. Trimming stripped 2 bases from V and 0 bases from J, with 8 bases between.

The gene calls are TRBV9 and TRBJ2-3; 10 bases agree with TRBD2. V dropped 4 bases and J dropped 7; count of bases not matched to a gene: 15. Germline V gene data show CDR1 as SGDLS and CDR2 as YYNGEE. CDR3 length: 17 residues. CDR3 residues: CASSPGRERGGQYTQYF. The DNA for the CDR3 is TGTGCCAGCAGCCCCGGTCGGGAGCGGGGGGGCCAATATACGCAGTATTTT. The whole variable domain, remainder taken from reference TRBV9 and TRBJ2-3, is DSGVTQTPKHLITATGQRVTLRCSPRSGDLSVYWYQQSLDQGLQFLIQYYNGEERAKGNILERFSAQQFPDLHSELNLSSLELGDSALYFCASSPGRERGGQYTQYFGPGTRLTVL.

This clone was counted between two and nine times. The rearrangement links TRBV6-5 to TRBJ1-4; D is possibly TRBD1 (5 bases). Germline CDR1 reads MNHEY; CDR2 reads SVGAGI. There are 15 residues in the CDR3. The V and J ends lost 6 bases and 7 bases respectively, with 18 bases between them. The CDR3 here is CASSPGTGVGEKLFF. DNA of the CDR3: TGTGCCAGCAGCCCCGGGACCGGTGTAGGTGAAAAACTGTTTTTT.

V and J are TRBV18 and TRBJ2-5, with 7 bases lining up with TRBD1. Trimming removed 2 bases from V and 1 base from J; junction bases left unmatched: 4. This CDR3 has 15 amino acids. Per the germline V gene, CDR1 is KGHSH and CDR2 is LQKENI. CDR3 region: CASSPYRDSQETQYF. The CDR3 DNA follows: TGTGCCAGCTCACCATACCGGGACAGCCAAGAGACCCAGTACTTC.